The 29 T cell receptor beta chains below come from one sample, sequenced in a study of identical twins. MiXCR, run by TCRdb on the 5' RACE reads, gives a single entry per CDR3 protein. The sample lists roughly 1,500,000 distinct CDR3 sequences; roughly 35% were seen once. The sample consisted of cord blood. Source of these receptors: a newborn girl in good health.

The chain carries TRBV20-1 and TRBJ2-5; possibly TRBD2 for D (5 bases). The DNA end favors TRBJ2-7, so the J call may be wrong. The CDR3 loop spans 13 amino acids. Germline CDR1 DFQATT, CDR2 SNEGSKA (reference sequence). The CDR3 DNA is TGCAGTGCCAGCACTAGGCCCCCCTACGAGCAGTACTTC. It encodes CSASTRPPYEQYF.

This clonotype was counted between two and nine times. The chain recombines TRBV2 with TRBJ2-2, with a possible D match to TRBD2 (6 bases). Germline values: CDR1 SNHLY, CDR2 FYNNEI. Trimming removed 6 bases from V and 3 bases from J, with 14 bases in between. This CDR3 is 15 amino acids long. CDR3 coding DNA: TGTGCCAGCAGCGACCCTAGCGATTACACCGGGGAGCTGTTTTTT. The encoded protein is CASSDPSDYTGELFF.

J is TRBJ2-3 and V is TRBV12-3 or TRBV12-4, with TRBD2 identical over 11 bases. V shed 4 bases and J 7 bases; nucleotides not matched to a gene: 10. The CDR3 has 16 residues. The CDR3 nucleotides read TGTGCCAGCAGTTCCCGACTAGCGGGGTTGGTTAATACGCAGTATTTT. It codes for CASSSRLAGLVNTQYF.

This chain uses TRBV20-1 with TRBJ2-1, with D unresolved. V was shortened by 5 bases and J by 12 bases, with 11 bases between the two germline ends. Germline V gene lookup returns CDR1 DFQATT and CDR2 SNEGSKA (reference sequence). The length of the CDR3 is 10 residues. CDR3 amino acids: CSASVGRQFF. The CDR3 coding sequence is TGCAGTGCTTCCGTGGGCAGGCAGTTCTTC.

In its sample, this clonotype was seen a few times. The chain couples TRBV6-2 or TRBV6-3 to TRBJ2-7; TRBD1 matches 7 bases. The CDR3 consists of 15 residues. J gave up 1 base and V 7 bases, and 10 bases lay outside the gene matches. Germline V gene sequence: CDR1 MNHEY, CDR2 SVGEGT. CDR3 amino acids: CASTSGRDSSYEQYF. The CDR3 nucleotides are TGTGCCAGCACCTCAGGAAGGGACAGTTCCTACGAGCAGTACTTC.

Note on this clonotype: Given a much more abundant clone one base away, this may be a read error. V and J are TRBV5-1 and TRBJ1-2, with D unresolved. This CDR3 comprises 13 residues. Germline V gene data show CDR1 as SGHRS and CDR2 as YFSETQ. Trimming removed 3 bases from V and 8 bases from J, with 14 bases in between. CDR3 DNA sequence: TGCGCCAGCAGCTACTCCACCGCTCGGGGCTACACCTTC. Its protein is CASSYSTARGYTF. The full variable domain, in which reference TRBV5-1 and TRBJ1-2 provide the parts outside the CDR3, is KAGVTQTPRYLIKTRGQQVTLSCSPISGHRSVSWYQQTPGQGLQFLFEYFSETQRNKGNFPGRFSGRQFSNSRSEMNVSTLELGDSALYLCASSYSTARGYTFGSGTRLTVV.

The chain couples TRBV7-2 to TRBJ2-1, with 9 positions matching TRBD2. The CDR3 sequence is 15 residues long. Losses at the gene ends were 8 bases for V and 0 bases for J; bases not matched to a gene: 5. Germline V gene lookup returns CDR1 SGHTA and CDR2 FQGNSA. In nucleotides, the CDR3 is TGTGCCAGCGTTGCGGGAGGGAGCTCCTACAATGAGCAGTTCTTC. Residues: CASVAGGSSYNEQFF. Full variable domain (remainder filled in from reference TRBV7-2 and TRBJ2-1): GAGVSQSPSNKVTEKGKDVELRCDPISGHTALYWYRQSLGQGLEFLIYFQGNSAPDKSGLPSDRFSAERTGGSVSTLTIQRTQQEDSAVYLCASVAGGSSYNEQFFGPGTRLTVL.

About this clonotype itself: One end of the junction does not line up with germline, which may come from a read error. The J gene is TRBJ2-1, the V gene TRBV28; D assignment may be TRBD1 or TRBD2 (5 bases each). The CDR3 has 12 residues. Germline CDR1 MDHEN, CDR2 SYDVKM. CDR3 in DNA: TGTGCCGGCAGGGAACTAGACAATGAGCAGTTCTTC. This sequence encodes CAGRELDNEQFF.

The chain couples TRBV25-1 to TRBJ2-5; the D is unclear. Trimming stripped 7 bases from V and 0 bases from J, with 3 bases between. CDR3 length equals 11 residues. Germline values: CDR1 MGHDK, CDR2 SYGVNS. Here the CDR3 DNA reads TGTGCCAGCAAGTACCAAGAGACCCAGTACTTC. It yields the protein CASKYQETQYF.

J is TRBJ1-2 and V is TRBV2; D is perhaps TRBD1 (5 bases). This CDR3 comprises 13 residues. V was cut by 6 bases and J by 2 bases, with 10 bases left in between. Germline CDR1 SNHLY, CDR2 FYNNEI. DNA of the CDR3: TGTGCCAGCAGGGGGCACCCCAACTATGGCTACACCTTC. Translating it yields CASRGHPNYGYTF.

The chain carries TRBV20-1 and TRBJ2-1, with 12 bases lining up with TRBD2. This CDR3 has 16 residues. Trimming took 3 bases from V and 2 from J; bases not matched to a gene: 5. Germline values: CDR1 DFQATT, CDR2 SNEGSKA (reference sequence). In DNA form, the CDR3 reads TGCAGTGCTAGTGGTTCTAGCGGGAGGGCCTACAATGAGCAGTTCTTC. This codes for CSASGSSGRAYNEQFF.

This clonotype was seen repeatedly, ten times or more. The V and J genes are TRBV20-1 and TRBJ1-4; D unclear. V was clipped by 0 bases and J by 8 bases, with 4 bases between them. CDR3 length equals 11 residues. Germline lookup yields CDR1 DFQATT and CDR2 SNEGSKA (reference sequence). The DNA of the CDR3 is TGCAGTGCTAGAGATCACGAAAAACTGTTTTTT. Encoded protein: CSARDHEKLFF.

This clonotype was picked up a small number of times. The chain is built from TRBV27 and TRBJ2-1, with TRBD2 matching 10 bases. Germline lookup yields CDR1 MNHEY and CDR2 SMNVEV (reference sequence). V dropped 5 bases and J dropped 2; count of bases not matched to a gene: 6. The CDR3 length is 16 residues. The CDR3 sequence is CASSPEAGGAYNEQFF. CDR3 bases: TGTGCCAGCAGTCCGGAAGCGGGAGGGGCCTACAATGAGCAGTTCTTC.

This clonotype appeared once. The chain employs TRBV28 and TRBJ2-1; D not certain. The J call could be wrong; TRBJ2-7 is a better fit for the DNA end. This CDR3 comprises 13 residues. Germline CDR1 and CDR2: MDHEN and SYDVKM. CDR3: CASSFMSRNEQYF. The CDR3 nucleotides are TGTGCCAGCAGTTTTATGAGCCGTAATGAGCAGTACTTC.

The V and J genes are TRBV18 and TRBJ1-5, with 8 bases identical to TRBD1. CDR3 length: 17 residues. The germline CDR1 and CDR2 sequences are KGHSH and LQKENI. V trimming: 1 base; J trimming: 0 bases; junction bases outside the gene matches: 5. CDR3 amino acids: CASSPRDRSPSNQPQHF. Here the CDR3 DNA reads TGTGCCAGCTCACCACGGGACAGGTCTCCTAGCAATCAGCCCCAGCATTTT.

V is TRBV2 and J is TRBJ1-1; D gene ambiguous. From germline, CDR1 is SNHLY and CDR2 FYNNEI. This CDR3 region has 14 residues. The V gene lost 7 bases and the J gene lost 1 base, with 13 bases spanning the gap. CDR3 region: CASNIGRSNTEAFF. The CDR3 DNA follows: TGTGCCAGCAATATTGGCAGATCGAACACTGAAGCTTTCTTT. The full variable domain, rest sourced from reference TRBV2 and TRBJ1-1, is EPEVTQTPSHQVTQMGQEVILRCVPISNHLYFYWYRQILGQKVEFLVSFYNNEISEKSEIFDDQFSVERPDGSNFTLKIRSTKLEDSAMYFCASNIGRSNTEAFFGQGTRLTVV.

The chain recombines TRBV18 with TRBJ2-7; 7 bases agree with TRBD1. The CDR3 length is 15 residues. CDR1 is KGHSH and CDR2 is LQKENI in the germline V gene. The trim removed 6 bases at V and 2 bases at J, leaving 10 bases unmatched. CDR3 in DNA: TGTGCCAGCTCCCCGCAGGGACAGCTTACCTACGAGCAGTACTTC. This encodes CASSPQGQLTYEQYF.

J is TRBJ1-6 and V is TRBV6-4; 8 bases align to TRBD1. This CDR3 region has 15 residues. Germline CDR1 MRHNA, CDR2 SNTAGT. The J segment lost 8 bases and the V segment lost 11 bases, leaving 14 bases of the junction unmatched. CDR3 sequence: CAGQETGGGHSPLHF. The CDR3 DNA reads TGTGCCGGCCAGGAAACAGGGGGTGGGCATTCACCCCTCCACTTT.

This clonotype has only a few counts. J is TRBJ2-2 and V is TRBV4-2, with 8 bases lining up with TRBD2. V shed 6 bases and J 1 base; nucleotides not matched to a gene: 13. Germline loops: CDR1 LGHNA, CDR2 YNFKEQ. CDR3 length equals 18 residues. CDR3 nucleotides: TGTGCCAGCAGAACGGGGGGGGCCATATCAGTGAACACCGGGGAGCTGTTTTTT. Translation: CASRTGGAISVNTGELFF.

The J gene is TRBJ2-7, the V gene TRBV3-1; 11 positions agree with TRBD2. The CDR3 runs 16 residues. Germline values: CDR1 LGHDT, CDR2 YNNKEL (reference sequence). Trimming took 2 bases from V and 7 from J; bases not matched to a gene: 10. CDR3 sequence: CASSQNSGRVYNEQYF. The CDR3 bases are TGTGCCAGCAGCCAAAATAGCGGGAGGGTCTACAATGAGCAGTACTTC.

This clonotype was seen more than once but under ten times. The gene calls are TRBV6-5 and TRBJ1-6; 7 nucleotides align to TRBD1. This CDR3 is 15 amino acids long. V dropped 2 bases and J dropped 5; count of bases not matched to a gene: 3. CDR1 is MNHEY, CDR2 SVGAGI, per germline. The CDR3 nucleotides are TGTGCCAGCAGTTACGACGACAGGGATAATTCACCCCTCCACTTT. It specifies CASSYDDRDNSPLHF.

The V gene is TRBV7-2, the J gene TRBJ2-3; 9 bases align to TRBD2. V lost 6 bases, J lost 0 bases, and 13 bases stayed unmatched. Germline CDR1 reads SGHTA; CDR2 reads FQGNSA. This CDR3 has 18 amino acids. The DNA for the CDR3 is TGTGCCAGCAGTTACGGACTAGCGCTGGCTTCTAGCACAGATACGCAGTATTTT. Translation: CASSYGLALASSTDTQYF.

This clonotype was recorded many times. The chain couples TRBV10-3 to TRBJ1-6; D remains unclear. The CDR3 is 14 amino acids. Germline values: CDR1 ENHRY, CDR2 SYGVKD. Trimming removed 4 bases at V and 5 bases at J, with 9 bases between. In nucleotides, the CDR3 is TGTGCCATCAGTGCGTCGGGAAATAATTCACCCCTCCACTTT. Amino acids: CAISASGNNSPLHF.

The J gene is TRBJ2-7, the V gene TRBV7-9; D remains ambiguous. V lost 2 bases to trimming and J lost 0 bases, with 26 bases between them. CDR1 SEHNR and CDR2 FQNEAQ come from the germline V gene (reference sequence). The CDR3 extends over 20 amino acids. CDR3 sequence reads: CASSLSHLSPSSQSSYEQYF. The CDR3 coding sequence is TGTGCCAGCAGCTTATCCCACCTCTCCCCCTCCTCCCAATCCTCCTACGAGCAGTACTTC.

As to this clonotype: One end of the junction fails to match germline, which may point to a read error. The J gene is TRBJ2-1, the V gene TRBV4-2; 10 positions agree with TRBD2. The CDR3 sequence is 15 residues long. Per germline, CDR1 LGHNA and CDR2 YNFKEQ. The CDR3 spells CAGSQGDLAGVEQFF. CDR3 coding DNA: TGTGCCGGCAGCCAAGGAGACCTAGCGGGGGTTGAGCAGTTCTTC.

This clonotype has at least ten counts. The chain is built from TRBV12-3 or TRBV12-4 and TRBJ2-1; D is unclear. The length of the CDR3 is 11 residues. Trimming left V 5 bases short and J 2 bases short, with 1 base between. The CDR3 DNA follows: TGTGCCAGCAGTACCTACAATGAGCAGTTCTTC. It yields the protein CASSTYNEQFF.

The chain uses TRBV12-3 or TRBV12-4 and TRBJ1-2; 7 bases map to TRBD1. V gave up 5 bases and J gave up 8 bases; unmatched junction bases: 8. The CDR3 contains 13 residues. CDR3 sequence reads: CASSLQGREGYTF. CDR3 nucleotides: TGTGCCAGCAGTCTACAGGGGAGGGAAGGCTACACCTTC.

CDR3 region: CASSTYRGLNTGELFF. The CDR3 bases are TGTGCCAGCAGCACCTACAGGGGGCTGAACACCGGGGAGCTGTTTTTT. J is TRBJ2-2 and V is TRBV11-2; TRBD1 matches at 9 bases. The V and J ends lost 5 bases and 1 base, in that order; junction bases with no gene match: 5. The CDR3 has 16 amino acids. Germline lookup yields CDR1 SGHAT and CDR2 FQNNGV. The whole variable domain, remainder taken from reference TRBV11-2 and TRBJ2-2, is EAGVAQSPRYKIIEKRQSVAFWCNPISGHATLYWYQQILGQGPKLLIQFQNNGVVDDSQLPKDRFSAERLKGVDSTLKIQPAKLEDSAVYLCASSTYRGLNTGELFFGEGSRLTVL.

The J gene is TRBJ2-5, the V gene TRBV29-1; TRBD1 aligns across 7 bases. V gave up 4 bases and J gave up 8 bases; unmatched junction bases: 13. The CDR3 is 14 residues long. Looked up from germline, CDR1 is SQVTM and CDR2 is ANQGSEA. CDR3 residues: CSVVMTGNRVTQYF. Here the CDR3 DNA reads TGCAGCGTTGTTATGACAGGGAATCGGGTTACCCAGTACTTC.